This section outlines one T cell receptor beta chain sequence together with its context. The specificity of this receptor is unknown. No qualities accompany the bases; no much larger clone lies one base away. At the junction V is shortened by 0 bases and J by 2 bases, with 11 bases in between. CDR1 and CDR2 are drawn from the germline V gene: MNHEY, SVGAGI. The CDR3 numbers 15 residues from cysteine through phenylalanine. Just the 45-base CDR3 DNA is kept, in frame starting at base 1. The time point tag for this specimen amounts to: about 28 days (+/-7) after the second vaccine dose. AZD1222 recipients whose second dose came at about 4 weeks and those whose second dose came at about 12 weeks were combined into one group, since spike-specific TCR depth and breadth did not differ between the two schedules. Vaccinee samples came from UK trials COV001 and COV002, including a single-blind randomized controlled phase 2/3 trial of AZD1222 (ChAdOx1 nCoV-19) in healthy adults. For TCRbeta chain sequencing, PBMC samples from trial participants were taken at day 0 and at day 28 after the second dose.

This entry belongs to a study of T cell responses to AZD1222 COVID-19 vaccine listed by TCRdb under 2021. Describing the broader study: TCR sequencing was performed for about 250 trial participants, of whom about 200 were given two doses of AZD1222 and around 25 were given two doses of MenACWY control vaccine. Enrollment into the trials was organized by age into subgroups of 18-55, 56-69 and 70-plus years, and those subgroups contained roughly 150, 30 and 60 TCR-sequenced participants, respectively.

What the study reported, not specific to this receptor: Nearly half of unique spike-specific TCRs reportedly recognized epitopes outside regions mutated in the B.1.351 and B.1.1.7 variants. Conclusions about previously exposed vaccinees were limited because only 5 or 6 AZD1222 recipients were SARS-CoV-2 seropositive at baseline. Participants were mostly white British and included more females than males, and it was suggested by the authors that clonal diversity may have been underestimated. Because no day 14 peak-response samples were available, repertoires were characterized only after the peak T cell response. After two AZD1222 doses, spike-specific TCR breadth and depth were significantly higher than at day 0 and than in MenACWY recipients. CD4 TCRs associated with the vaccine covered the entire spike protein, and the dominant responses were in regions 160-218 and 743-854. The 56-69-year group was small, and its depth increase did not reach significance, likely because of low power.

The CDR3 regions of human TCRbeta chains were subjected to immunosequencing. Under the source paper's analysis protocol: TCRs in the repertoires were compared against a reference library of SARS-CoV-2-specific TCRs that had been generated with the MIRA antigen-specificity platform. Breadth meant the fraction of unique TCRs that were SARS-CoV-2-associated, whereas depth meant the fraction of total T cells that were SARS-CoV-2-associated. Each spike-specific TCR was assigned to its reactive spike region and to a CD4 or CD8 class using the MIRA data. Log10-transformed breadth and depth values were compared by one-way ANOVA with Sidak's multiple comparisons tests. Not all clones reach the TCRdb copy of this immuneACCESS table, which keeps in-frame sequences only. Checked studies attribute under half of the gap to unresolved V genes and leave the rest unexplained. V, J and clone size reflect that table, while D and trimming were determined from the DNA. This sample is represented by roughly 110,000 clones; around 90% of them were singletons. The biggest ten clones account for 4.8% of the sample.

The chain is made from TRBV6-5 and TRBJ2-7; a weak D assignment points to TRBD2 (6 bases agree). The sequenced sample was peripheral blood, obtained 28 days after the second AZD1222 dose. This receptor was obtained from an adult who received the AZD1222 COVID-19 vaccine. The CDR3 in this case is CASSYSRTGAYEQYF. In nucleotide form, the sequence is TGTGCCAGCAGTTACTCCCGGACGGGGGCCTACGAGCAGTACTTC.